This record looks at one T cell receptor (beta chain) sequence and its context. These data come from a study of blood T cell repertoires in COVID-19. Study background: Researchers got acute and convalescent COVID-19 samples from the United States, Italy and Spain. In each case, the material was cDNA or gDNA derived from T cells, B-cell-depleted T cells, or PBMCs.

Source study methods: Quantification of nucleated cells was approximated via reference gene primer amplification. Some clones are missing from TCRdb's copy, which holds only in-frame ones; the method was immunoSEQ multiplex PCR. D and trimming come from the DNA, and the V and J calls and clone size come from that table. The table shows over 350,000 clones, with roughly 89% occurring only once. CDR3 length: 13 amino acids. Per the germline V gene, CDR1 is SNHLY and CDR2 is FYNNEI. The ends were cut back, 5 bases at V and 5 bases at J, with 12 bases in the middle. This receptor was obtained from a woman aged 30 to 39 with acute or convalescent COVID-19. What was sequenced was peripheral blood. This rearrangement joins TRBV2 to TRBJ2-5; the D is unclear. The CDR3 here is CASSSPPRETQYF. CDR3 DNA: TGTGCCAGCAGTAGTCCTCCGAGGGAGACCCAGTACTTC.